This T cell receptor (beta chain) was recorded in a study of cytotoxic CD8 clonotypes in ibrutinib-treated CLL. Study-wide results and caveats: Clonality, elevated at ibrutinib response, dropped back toward baseline at progression.

CDR3 length: 13 residues. V gave up 1 base and J gave up 9 bases, with 12 bases separating them. The germline V gene has CDR1 MNHNS and CDR2 SASEGT. Method: immunoSEQ multiplex PCR; TCRdb's copy keeps in-frame clones and lacks some. The data contain some 150,000 clones, approximately 80% of them singletons. TCR beta libraries used about 2.2 micrograms of genomic DNA from cryopreserved PBMCs. Of note for this clone: Its specificity is not known.

The sequence came from a human donor with chronic lymphocytic leukemia. This chain connects TRBV6-1 to TRBJ1-2, with D possibly matching TRBD1 (6 bases). The starting material was PBMCs, obtained after 36 months of ibrutinib treatment. This CDR3 reads CASSEGIGGRYTF. The CDR3 DNA reads TGTGCCAGCAGTGAAGGTATTGGGGGGCGCTACACCTTC.